Presented here are 13 T cell receptor beta chains from one specimen sequenced in a study of CD8 T cells in ankylosing spondylitis. One entry per CDR3 protein results from TCRdb running MiXCR on the 5' RACE reads. The table has about 340,000 distinct CDR3 sequences, roughly 8% seen once. Study results and limitations: Made up of roughly 8 highly homologous variants, a TCR beta motif appeared characteristic of ankylosing spondylitis blood.

Antigens for these TCRs are unknown. The sample comprised blood, either unsorted or a sorted T cell fraction (not recorded which). The receptor source for this set is a male donor with ankylosing spondylitis.

The chain has TRBV29-1 and TRBJ2-3; no clear D gene. Germline V gives CDR1 SQVTM, CDR2 ANQGSEA. This CDR3 has 9 amino acids. Trimming cost V 8 bases and J 5 bases, with 5 bases left between them. The CDR3 coding sequence is TGCAGCATCGAAGATACGCAGTATTTT. Encoded protein: CSIEDTQYF.

This clonotype was counted many times. The chain links TRBV5-1 to TRBJ2-4, with D maybe TRBD2 (6 bases). V was clipped by 4 bases and J by 3 bases, with 14 bases between them. This CDR3 has 15 residues. Germline V gene lookup returns CDR1 SGHRS and CDR2 YFSETQ. CDR3 loop: CASSPAEGFKNIQYF. The CDR3 nucleotides are TGCGCCAGCAGCCCAGCGGAGGGATTCAAAAACATTCAGTACTTC.

The sample holds a few counts of this clonotype. The gene calls are TRBV11-2 and TRBJ1-1; TRBD1 agrees at 7 bases. This CDR3 region has 14 residues. The V and J ends lost 4 bases and 5 bases, in that order; junction bases with no gene match: 7. Germline assignment: CDR1 SGHAT and CDR2 FQNNGV. Written as DNA, the CDR3 is TGTGCCAGCAGCTCGACAGGGTCGAGGACTGAAGCTTTCTTT. As protein: CASSSTGSRTEAFF.

The rearrangement joins TRBV6-2 or TRBV6-3 to TRBJ1-6; maybe TRBD1 (6 bases). Germline V gives CDR1 MNHEY, CDR2 SVGEGT. The CDR3 loop spans 19 amino acids. V was trimmed by 5 bases and J by 7 bases, leaving 27 bases between them. The CDR3 DNA follows: TGTGCCAGCAGTCCACGCCCCCCGGACAGAACGTCGAGAAATTCACCCCTCCACTTT. Its translation is CASSPRPPDRTSRNSPLHF.

This clonotype was seen only a few times. The chain combines TRBV9 with TRBJ1-1, with D unclear. Trimming took 0 bases from V and 1 from J, leaving 7 bases between them. Looked up from germline, CDR1 is SGDLS and CDR2 is YYNGEE. The CDR3 is 14 amino acids. The CDR3 coding sequence is TGTGCCAGCAGCGTAGGGCATGCGAACACTGAAGCTTTCTTT. Its translation is CASSVGHANTEAFF.

The sample holds a few counts of this clonotype. The rearrangement joins TRBV20-1 to TRBJ2-3, with 9 bases identical to TRBD2. V lost 6 bases to trimming and J lost 3 bases; unmatched junction nucleotides: 13. Germline V gives CDR1 DFQATT, CDR2 SNEGSKA (reference sequence). The CDR3 is 16 amino acids. Here the CDR3 reads CSAAPGGRVVTDTQYF. The DNA for the CDR3 is TGCAGTGCCGCCCCAGGCGGGAGGGTCGTGACAGATACGCAGTATTTT.

This clonotype was detected only a few times. In nucleotides, the CDR3 is TGTGCCAGCGCGGATCGTCCCGGGAACACCGGGGAGCTGTTTTTT. Translated: CASADRPGNTGELFF. V usage is TRBV18 and J usage is TRBJ2-2; D remains unclear. In germline, CDR1 is KGHSH, CDR2 LQKENI. The CDR3 runs to 15 residues. The germline V and J ends were trimmed by 8 bases and 1 base, with 14 bases remaining between them.

The rearrangement uses TRBV3-1 and TRBJ2-7; 8 bases are a match to TRBD1. The J segment lost 5 bases and the V segment lost 0 bases, leaving 6 bases of the junction unmatched. The germline V gene encodes CDR1 LGHDT and CDR2 YNNKEL (reference sequence). This CDR3 is 15 amino acids long. CDR3 DNA sequence: TGTGCCAGCAGCCAAGACAGGGGGCGCCTCCACGAGCAGTACTTC. It yields the protein CASSQDRGRLHEQYF.

The chain couples TRBV6-2 or TRBV6-3 to TRBJ2-3; no clear D gene. The CDR3 has 15 residues. Trimming pared 0 bases from V and 3 bases from J, leaving 10 bases between. CDR1 is MNHEY and CDR2 is SVGEGT in the germline V gene. CDR3 region: CASSYSRVMTDTQYF. The CDR3 region has the DNA TGTGCCAGCAGTTACTCGAGAGTAATGACAGATACGCAGTATTTT.

This clonotype was found a few times. The rearrangement joins TRBV11-2 to TRBJ2-3; 7 nucleotides line up with TRBD2. V lost 7 bases and J lost 2; bases outside the gene matches: 24. The CDR3 length is 20 residues. Germline CDR1 reads SGHAT; CDR2 reads FQNNGV. Here the CDR3 reads CASIEMKLERGTPFTDTQYF. In nucleotides, the CDR3 is TGTGCCAGCATCGAAATGAAACTGGAGCGGGGCACCCCATTCACAGATACGCAGTATTTT.

This sequence joins TRBV5-5 and TRBJ2-6; no clear D gene. V lost 6 bases, J lost 0 bases, and 10 bases lay in between. CDR3 size: 15 residues. Germline V lookup: CDR1 SGHKS, CDR2 YYEKEE (reference sequence). Here the CDR3 reads CASTPPDSGANVLTF. The CDR3 region has the DNA TGTGCCAGCACCCCCCCTGACTCTGGGGCCAACGTCCTGACTTTC. Full variable domain (remainder filled in from reference TRBV5-5 and TRBJ2-6): DAGVTQSPTHLIKTRGQQVTLRCSPISGHKSVSWYQQVLGQGPQFIFQYYEKEERGRGNFPDRFSARQFPNYSSELNVNALLLGDSALYLCASTPPDSGANVLTFGAGSRLTVL.

The rearrangement uses TRBV20-1 and TRBJ2-3; D is unclear. V shed 3 bases and J shed 0 bases, with 4 bases lying between them. This CDR3 has 12 residues. Germline V gene data show CDR1 as DFQATT and CDR2 as SNEGSKA (reference sequence). The CDR3 protein is CSARASTDTQYF. As DNA, the CDR3 is TGCAGTGCTAGGGCGAGCACAGATACGCAGTATTTT.

The chain recombines TRBV7-6 with TRBJ2-1, with TRBD2 matching 9 bases. The V segment lost 4 bases and the J segment 8 bases; nucleotides outside the gene matches: 9. Germline V gives CDR1 SGHVS, CDR2 FNYEAQ. The CDR3 covers 15 residues. The CDR3 nucleotides read TGTGCCAGCAGCTATTTAGCGGGAGCGGGGGATGAGCAGTTCTTC. Amino acid sequence: CASSYLAGAGDEQFF.